Sequencing of this T cell receptor beta chain was carried out in a study of cytomegalovirus exposure and HLA in healthy donors. Study outcomes and limitations: For TCR beta chains, V- and J-gene trimming was later linked to a missense DCLRE1C variant.

After removal of 2 bases from V and 6 bases from J, the junction contained 1 base not matched to a gene. In germline, CDR1 is MNHNY, CDR2 SVGAGI (reference sequence). The CDR3 covers 13 residues. A note on this clone: Its antigen is unknown.

PCR amplification relied on 60 Vbeta primers (plus 13 Jbeta primers). Using immunoSEQ multiplex PCR, the repertoire was profiled, and TCRdb retains in-frame clones only, with some absent. The data show roughly 200,000 clones, with roughly 85% seen just once and about 2% held by the top ten. This clonotype was sampled from a woman aged 45-65 years in good health and CMV-seronegative. The specimen was PBMCs. The chain recombines TRBV6-6 with TRBJ1-2; the match to TRBD1 covers 9 bases. CDR3 sequence: CASSYDRGDGYTF. The DNA for the CDR3 is TGTGCCAGCAGTTACGACAGGGGGGATGGCTACACCTTC.